These T cell receptor beta chains were read from a single sample in a study of identical twins. TCRdb redid the calling of the 5' RACE reads with MiXCR, one entry per CDR3 protein. The sample lists roughly 250,000 distinct CDR3 sequences, roughly an eighth occurring once. Sequencing used memory (CD45RO+) T cells sorted from blood. The receptors derive from a woman aged 18-29 years in good health. CDR3s include the opening cysteine and the closing phenylalanine or tryptophan. A D gene is named only where the DNA matches it firmly. Where a row states a size, it is once, few, many or the class of an expanded clone; other rows omit it.

clone_size | d_call | j_call | v_call | cdr3_nt | cdr3_aa
few | - | TRBJ2-3 | TRBV29-1 | TGCAGCGTTGACATAGATACGCAGTATTTT | CSVDIDTQYF
few | - | TRBJ2-1 | TRBV3-1 | TGTGCCAGCAGCCTCGCAATGGATAGATTCGGTGGTGAGCAGTTCTTC | CASSLAMDRFGGEQFF
- | - | TRBJ2-1 | TRBV5-1 | TGCGCCAGCAGCCCTGGAGTACACAGCTCCTACAATGAGCAGTTCTTC | CASSPGVHSSYNEQFF
few | TRBD2 | TRBJ2-3 | TRBV4-3 | TGCGCCAGCAGCCAGGCCTCCTGGGCGGGAGCCTACACAGATACGCAGTATTTT | CASSQASWAGAYTDTQYF
few | TRBD2 | TRBJ2-5 | TRBV11-2 | TGTGCCAGCAGCTTACTTTCGCGGGAGTTACCGCCCAACCGGCAAGAGACCCAGTACTTC | CASSLLSRELPPNRQETQYF
- | TRBD1 | TRBJ2-5 | TRBV6-1 | TGTGCCAGCAGTGAAGGGACAGGGGGACAAGAGACCCAGTACTTC | CASSEGTGGQETQYF
- | - | TRBJ2-5 | TRBV20-1 | TGCAGTGCTCAGCGGATACTCAAAGAGACCCAGTACTTC | CSAQRILKETQYF
- | TRBD2 | TRBJ2-7 | TRBV10-2 | TGCGCCAGCAGTGAAGGGCTAGCGGGAGTCTACGAGCAGTACTTC | CASSEGLAGVYEQYF
few | - | TRBJ2-7 | TRBV14 | TGTGCCAGCAGCCAAGGCTTGGCGTGGGACTTCCCCTACGAGCAGTACTTC | CASSQGLAWDFPYEQYF
- | TRBD2 | TRBJ2-7 | TRBV7-2 | TGTGCCAGCAGCTTTGGCAGCGGGGAGCCCTACGAGCAGTACTTC | CASSFGSGEPYEQYF
- | - | TRBJ2-1 | TRBV7-8 | TGTGCCAGCAGCTTACGGGGGTCTAGCTCCTACAATGAGCAGTTCTTC | CASSLRGSSSYNEQFF
few | - | TRBJ1-5 | TRBV28 | TGTGCCAGCAGTTCATCCTGGGGGCGAAATCAGCCCCAGCATTTT | CASSSSWGRNQPQHF
few | TRBD1 | TRBJ2-7 | TRBV7-2 | TGTGCCAGCAGCGAGACAGGGCGGGCTAGGGGGGAGCAGTACTTC | CASSETGRARGEQYF
- | TRBD1 | TRBJ2-7 | TRBV7-9 | TGTGCCAGCAGCTTAACAAGGACAGGTTACTACGAGCAGTACTTC | CASSLTRTGYYEQYF
- | - | TRBJ2-1 | TRBV7-8 | TGTGCCAGCAGCTTGCTCACAGGGTCCTACAATGAGCAGTTCTTC | CASSLLTGSYNEQFF
- | - | TRBJ1-6 | TRBV7-8 | TGTGCCAGCAGCTTCGGGGGGGGAAGGTCACCCCTCCACTTT | CASSFGGGRSPLHF
- | - | TRBJ2-3 | TRBV7-6 | TGTGCCAGCAGCCCTCCGTGTCTCCTGGAAACGCAGTATTTT | CASSPPCLLETQYF
few | TRBD2 | TRBJ2-1 | TRBV12-3/TRBV12-4 | TGTGCCAGCAGTTTGCTAGCGGGAGGGCCAAATGAGCAGTTCTTC | CASSLLAGGPNEQFF
few | - | TRBJ1-5 | TRBV6-1 | TGTGCCAGCAGTGACAGGGGTGGCAATCAGCCCCAGCATTTT | CASSDRGGNQPQHF
- | - | TRBJ1-2 | TRBV6-1 | TGTGCCAGCAGCCCCCGGGACTTTTATGGCTACACCTTC | CASSPRDFYGYTF
many | - | TRBJ2-1 | TRBV20-1 | TGCAGTGCTACGGGCGGGGGCATCAATGAGCAGTTCTTC | CSATGGGINEQFF
few | TRBD1 | TRBJ2-7 | TRBV20-1 | TGCAGTGCCACATCTCCGACAGGGAACGAGCAGTACTTC | CSATSPTGNEQYF
few | - | TRBJ1-2 | TRBV5-6 | TGTGCCAGCACCGGGCTAAGGGTCAATGGCTACACCTTC | CASTGLRVNGYTF
- | TRBD2 | TRBJ2-1 | TRBV20-1 | TGCAGTGCTAGAGATTGGGCGGGAGTGGGTGATGAGCAGTTCTTC | CSARDWAGVGDEQFF
- | - | TRBJ2-2 | TRBV27 | TGTGCCAGCAGTTCGCCTACAGGCTTGGGCACCGGGGAGCTGTTTTTT | CASSSPTGLGTGELFF
few | - | TRBJ2-1 | TRBV6-1 | TGTGCCAGCACCTCCTTCGCGAGCTCCTACAATGAGCAGTTCTTC | CASTSFASSYNEQFF
many | TRBD2 | TRBJ2-3 | TRBV12-3/TRBV12-4 | TGTGCCAGCAGCACACTAGCGGTGAGACGGTATTTT | CASSTLAVRRYF
few | - | TRBJ2-1 | TRBV7-6 | TGTGCCAGCAGCTTTCGTCCCCTAGCGAACAATGAGCAGTTCTTC | CASSFRPLANNEQFF
few | - | TRBJ1-2 | TRBV7-9 | TGTGCCAGCAGCTTAATGTCTGCGAGCTATGGCTACACCTTC | CASSLMSASYGYTF
- | - | TRBJ2-5 | TRBV9 | TGTGCCAGCAGCGTAGGCGCGGGACACCAAGAGACCCAGTACTTC | CASSVGAGHQETQYF
- | - | TRBJ2-7 | TRBV4-3 | - | CASSQGVTVPGEQYF
- | - | TRBJ2-1 | TRBV6-6 | TGTGCCAGCAGTGGTCAGGGGGGTGGGTCCTACAATGAGCAGTTCTTC | CASSGQGGGSYNEQFF